This T cell receptor (beta chain) was retrieved from a study of T-cell reconstitution after alpha-beta-depleted transplantation in children. Unique molecular identifiers were incorporated when the TCRbeta library was constructed. One entry per CDR3 protein results from TCRdb running MiXCR on the PCR reads. The top ten hold roughly 6% of the sample, which has around 400,000 distinct CDR3 sequences, under 13% seen once. This CDR3 contains 16 residues. Trimming pared 0 bases from V and 5 bases from J, leaving 14 bases between. The V gene's germline CDR1 is SEHNR and CDR2 FQNEAQ (reference sequence). The sequences come from PBMCs from the stem cell graft donor, collected from the stem cell graft. The J gene is TRBJ2-1, the V gene TRBV7-9; D not resolved. The TCR sequence derives from a human donor who donated a stem cell graft to a child with acute myeloid leukemia. The CDR3 nucleotides are TGTGCCAGCAGCTTAGCTCGACGCATACGAAACAATGAGCAGTTCTTC. The encoded protein is CASSLARRIRNNEQFF.